A single sample gave rise to the 5 T cell receptor beta chains below, sequenced in a study of T cell changes during pregnancy in multiple sclerosis. Generated by immunoSEQ multiplex PCR, the TCRdb table keeps only in-frame clones and is missing some. The sample lists 65,000 to 85,000 clones; 85% to 90% were seen once. Here the sequenced sample was peripheral blood, taken after pregnancy. Every receptor here comes from a female donor in good health, enrolled as a control in a pregnancy study.

This clone has just one count. This sequence joins TRBV5-4 and TRBJ2-5; tentative D call: TRBD2 (6 bases). V lost 4 bases and J 2 bases, leaving 18 bases between the germline ends. The germline V gene has CDR1 SGHNT and CDR2 YYREEE (reference sequence). This CDR3 is built from 16 residues. CDR3 protein: CASSRSSGGGQETQYF. For the CDR3, the DNA is TGTGCCAGCAGCCGGAGTAGCGGTGGTGGGCAAGAGACCCAGTACTTC.

This clone has a single count. CDR3 residues: CAISEWGEDTEAFF. CDR3 in DNA: TGTGCCATCAGTGAGTGGGGCGAAGACACTGAAGCTTTCTTT. J is TRBJ1-1 and V is TRBV10-3; maybe TRBD1 (5 bases). V was pared by 1 base and J by 3 bases, with 9 bases between. CDR3 size: 14 residues. In germline, CDR1 is ENHRY, CDR2 SYGVKD.

CDR3 coding DNA: TGTGCCAGCAACCCGGGTAACTCCTACGAGCAGTACTTC. Translated, it gives CASNPGNSYEQYF. This sequence joins TRBV7-9 and TRBJ2-7; D is uncertain. Germline assignment: CDR1 SEHNR and CDR2 FQNEAQ (reference sequence). With 7 bases removed from V and 0 bases from J, the gap between germline ends came to 10 bases. The CDR3 extends over 13 amino acids.

This clone was recorded once. One end of the junction does not line up with germline, which may come from a read error. The J gene is TRBJ1-2, the V gene TRBV30, with D maybe TRBD1 (5 bases). CDR3 length: 14 amino acids. Germline CDR1 GTSNPN, CDR2 SVGIG (reference sequence). The CDR3 nucleotides read TGTGTCTGGAGGGCAGACGGGGGGATCTATGGCTACACCTTC. As protein: CVWRADGGIYGYTF. The full variable domain, completed using reference TRBV30 and TRBJ1-2, is SQTIHQWPATLVQPVGSPLSLECTVEGTSNPNLYWYRQAAGRGLQLLFYSVGIGQISSEVPQNLSASRPQDRQFILSSKKLLLSDSGFYLCVWRADGGIYGYTFGSGTRLTVV.

The chain uses TRBV13 and TRBJ1-1, with D unclear. The CDR3 has 14 amino acids. Trimming cost V 5 bases and J 1 base, with 11 bases left between them. Germline-derived CDR1 and CDR2 are PRHDT and FYEKMQ (reference sequence). CDR3 sequence: CASSTARGNTEAFF. CDR3 DNA: TGTGCCAGCAGCACAGCACGGGGGAACACTGAAGCTTTCTTT. The full variable domain, completed using reference TRBV13 and TRBJ1-1, is AAGVIQSPRHLIKEKRETATLKCYPIPRHDTVYWYQQGPGQDPQFLISFYEKMQSDKGSIPDRFSAQQFSDYHSELNMSSLELGDSALYFCASSTARGNTEAFFGQGTRLTVV.